Only a few counts were recorded for the clone carrying this T cell receptor (beta chain). The sample belongs to a study of regulatory T cells in long-lasting Graves disease. Building of the TCR beta libraries involved iRepertoire HTBI primers and Arm-PCR of CDR3 regions. In the original processing: Spanning all samples, the identified segments comprised about 62 TRBV and over 13 TRBJ. TCRdb reprocessed the multiplex PCR reads via MiXCR and lists one record per CDR3 protein. It is TCRdb's table, rather than the study itself, that gives the V and J calls and clone size. The sample holds some 400,000 distinct CDR3 sequences, 14% to 15% seen once. This CDR3 region has 15 residues. The germline V gene encodes CDR1 MDHEN and CDR2 SYDVKM. V lost 1 base to trimming and J lost 2 bases, with 8 bases between them. The time point: newly diagnosed GD, antithyroid drugs for less than 3 months. From RNA extracted from PBMCs, the TCR library was made.

The data also belong to a second study, concerning T cells in Graves' hyperthyroidism and ophthalmopathy. As that report states: An initial round of RT-PCR targeting the TCR CDR3 relied on the HTBI primer set. Stable hyperthyroidism was separated from ophthalmopathy by a model based on 13 V-J features.

The chain has TRBV28 and TRBJ2-2; maybe TRBD2 (5 bases). This sample comprised peripheral blood mononuclear cells (PBMCs), obtained at new diagnosis, from a patient treated with antithyroid drugs. The TCR comes from a woman aged 30 to 39 with Graves disease. CDR3: CASSLFRENTGELFF. CDR3 sequence (DNA): TGTGCCAGCAGTTTATTCCGGGAAAACACCGGGGAGCTGTTTTTT.